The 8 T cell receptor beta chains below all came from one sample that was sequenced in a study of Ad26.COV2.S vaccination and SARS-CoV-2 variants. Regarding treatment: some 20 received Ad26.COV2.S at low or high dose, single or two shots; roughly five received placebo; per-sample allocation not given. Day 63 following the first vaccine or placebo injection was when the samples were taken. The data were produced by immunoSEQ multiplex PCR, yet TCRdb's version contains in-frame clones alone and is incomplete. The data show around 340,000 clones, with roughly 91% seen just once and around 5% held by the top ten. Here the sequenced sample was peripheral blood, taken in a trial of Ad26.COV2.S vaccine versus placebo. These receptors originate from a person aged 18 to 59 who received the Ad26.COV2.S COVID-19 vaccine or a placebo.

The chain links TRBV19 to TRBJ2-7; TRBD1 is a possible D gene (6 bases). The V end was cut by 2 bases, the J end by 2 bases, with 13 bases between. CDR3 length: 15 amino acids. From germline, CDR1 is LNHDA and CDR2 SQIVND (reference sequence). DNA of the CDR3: TGTGCCAGTAGTATATCGGCAGGGGCACCCTACGAGCAGTACTTC. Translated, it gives CASSISAGAPYEQYF. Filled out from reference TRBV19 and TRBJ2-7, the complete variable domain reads DGGITQSPKYLFRKEGQNVTLSCEQNLNHDAMYWYRQDPGQGLRLIYYSQIVNDFQKGDIAEGYSVSREKKESFPLTVTSAQKNPTAFYLCASSISAGAPYEQYFGPGTRLTVT.

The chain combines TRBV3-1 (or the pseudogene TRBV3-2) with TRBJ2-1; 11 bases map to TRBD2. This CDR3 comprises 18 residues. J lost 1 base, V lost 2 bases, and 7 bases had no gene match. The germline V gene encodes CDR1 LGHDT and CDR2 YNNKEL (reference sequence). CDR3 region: CASSQLASGGQSYNEQFF. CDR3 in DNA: TGTGCCAGCAGCCAACTGGCTAGCGGGGGGCAGTCCTACAATGAGCAGTTCTTC.

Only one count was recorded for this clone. CDR3 residues: CASSYPGQMTPEAFF. The CDR3, as DNA: TGTGCCAGCAGCTACCCGGGACAGATGACCCCTGAAGCTTTCTTT. The chain combines TRBV11-2 with TRBJ1-1, with 7 bases that match TRBD1. This CDR3 has 15 amino acids. Germline CDR1 reads SGHAT; CDR2 reads FQNNGV. Trimming cost V 4 bases and J 6 bases; bases outside gene matches: 11.

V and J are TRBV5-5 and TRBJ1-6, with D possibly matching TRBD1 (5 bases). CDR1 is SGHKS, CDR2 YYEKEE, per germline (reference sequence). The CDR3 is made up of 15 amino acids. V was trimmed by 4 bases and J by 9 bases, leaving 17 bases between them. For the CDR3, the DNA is TGTGCCAGCAGCGCCGATGGACACGATATTTCACCCCTCCACTTT. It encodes CASSADGHDISPLHF. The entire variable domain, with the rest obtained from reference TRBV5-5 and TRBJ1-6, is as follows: DAGVTQSPTHLIKTRGQQVTLRCSPISGHKSVSWYQQVLGQGPQFIFQYYEKEERGRGNFPDRFSARQFPNYSSELNVNALLLGDSALYLCASSADGHDISPLHFGNGTRLTVT.

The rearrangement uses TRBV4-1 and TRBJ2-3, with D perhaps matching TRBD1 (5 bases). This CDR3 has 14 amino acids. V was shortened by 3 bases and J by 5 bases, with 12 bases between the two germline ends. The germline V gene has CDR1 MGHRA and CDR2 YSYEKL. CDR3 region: CASSQDDSRDTQYF. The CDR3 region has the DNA TGCGCCAGCAGCCAGGATGACAGTAGAGATACGCAGTATTTT.

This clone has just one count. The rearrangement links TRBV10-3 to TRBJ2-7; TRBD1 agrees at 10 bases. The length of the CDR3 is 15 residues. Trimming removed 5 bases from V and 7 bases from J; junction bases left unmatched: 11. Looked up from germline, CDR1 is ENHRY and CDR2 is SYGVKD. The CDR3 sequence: CAISNPGQGSGEQYF. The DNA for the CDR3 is TGTGCCATCAGTAACCCGGGACAGGGGTCGGGGGAGCAGTACTTC.

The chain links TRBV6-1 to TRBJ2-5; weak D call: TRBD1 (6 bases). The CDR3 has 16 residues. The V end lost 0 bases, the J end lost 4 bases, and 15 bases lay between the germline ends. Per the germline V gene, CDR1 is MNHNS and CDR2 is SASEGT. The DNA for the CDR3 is TGTGCCAGCAGTGAAGCAATCGGGACATCTAGAGAGACCCAGTACTTC. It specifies CASSEAIGTSRETQYF.

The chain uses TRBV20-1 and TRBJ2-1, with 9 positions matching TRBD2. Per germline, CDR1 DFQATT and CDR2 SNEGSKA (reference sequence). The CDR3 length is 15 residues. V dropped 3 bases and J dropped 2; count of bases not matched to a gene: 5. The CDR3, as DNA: TGCAGTGCTAGTAGTCTAGCGGGAACCTACAATGAGCAGTTCTTC. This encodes CSASSLAGTYNEQFF.